This T cell receptor (beta chain) is drawn from a study of regulatory T cells in long-lasting Graves disease. V lost 3 bases and J lost 2; bases outside the gene matches: 8. The CDR3 covers 16 residues. Germline V lookup: CDR1 SGHAT, CDR2 FQNNGV. Library construction for TCR beta used iRepertoire HTBI primers and Arm-PCR of CDR3 regions. One entry per CDR3 protein results from TCRdb running MiXCR on the multiplex PCR reads. The table lists a few hundred thousand distinct CDR3 sequences, 16% of them singletons. Time point: newly diagnosed GD, antithyroid drugs for less than 3 months. RNA extracted from PBMCs served as the sequencing template. This clonotype was observed at least ten times. The same data also contributed to another study, on T cells in Graves' hyperthyroidism and ophthalmopathy.

The sequence was obtained from a man aged 35 to 55 with Graves disease. Sample: peripheral blood mononuclear cells (PBMCs), taken at new diagnosis, from a patient treated with antithyroid drugs. The J gene is TRBJ2-5, the V gene TRBV11-2, with 8 bases that match TRBD1. The CDR3 region is CASSFLDRALQETQYF. In DNA, the CDR3 is TGTGCCAGCAGCTTCTTGGACAGGGCACTGCAAGAGACCCAGTACTTC.